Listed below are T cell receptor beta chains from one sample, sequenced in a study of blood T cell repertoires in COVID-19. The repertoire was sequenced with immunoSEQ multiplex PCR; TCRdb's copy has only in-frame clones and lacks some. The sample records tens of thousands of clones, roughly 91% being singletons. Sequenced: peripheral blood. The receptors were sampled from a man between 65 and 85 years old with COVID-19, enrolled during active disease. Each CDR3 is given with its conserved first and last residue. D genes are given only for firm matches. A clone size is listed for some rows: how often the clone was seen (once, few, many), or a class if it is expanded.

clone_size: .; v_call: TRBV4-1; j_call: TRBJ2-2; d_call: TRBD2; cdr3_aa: CASSQDNVLAGAPGELFF; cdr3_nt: TGCGCCAGCAGCCAAGATAACGTACTAGCGGGAGCCCCCGGGGAGCTGTTTTTT
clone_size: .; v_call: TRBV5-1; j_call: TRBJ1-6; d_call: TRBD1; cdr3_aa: CASSLRGPGSSYNSPLHF; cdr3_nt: TGCGCCAGCAGCTTAAGGGGGCCTGGAAGCTCCTATAATTCACCCCTCCACTTT
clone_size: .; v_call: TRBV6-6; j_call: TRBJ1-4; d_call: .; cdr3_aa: CASSYAGKWGYEKLFF; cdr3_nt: TGTGCCAGCAGTTACGCGGGGAAATGGGGTTATGAAAAACTGTTTTTT
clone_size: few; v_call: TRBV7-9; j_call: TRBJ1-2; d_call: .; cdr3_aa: CASSRRVNYGYTF; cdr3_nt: TGTGCCAGCAGCCGGAGGGTAAACTATGGCTACACCTTC
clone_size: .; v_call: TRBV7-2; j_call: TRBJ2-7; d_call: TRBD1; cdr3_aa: CASSTTRDSYEQYF; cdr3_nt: TGTGCCAGCAGCACCACTCGGGACAGCTACGAGCAGTACTTC
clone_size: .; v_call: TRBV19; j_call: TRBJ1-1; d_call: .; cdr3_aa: CASSIASRSEAFF; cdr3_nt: TGTGCCAGTAGTATAGCGTCAAGGAGTGAAGCTTTCTTT
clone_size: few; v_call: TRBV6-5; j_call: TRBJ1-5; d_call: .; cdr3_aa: CASSYLPTDNQPQHF; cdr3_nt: TGTGCCAGCAGTTACCTACCGACAGATAATCAGCCCCAGCATTTT
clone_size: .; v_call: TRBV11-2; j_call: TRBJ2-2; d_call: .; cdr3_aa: CASSLAGVTGELFF; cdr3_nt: TGTGCCAGCAGCTTAGCGGGGGTGACCGGGGAGCTGTTTTTT
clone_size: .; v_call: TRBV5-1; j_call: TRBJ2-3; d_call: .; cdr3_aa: CASSSGILFTDTQYF; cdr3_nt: TGCGCCAGCAGCTCGGGGATCCTCTTCACAGATACGCAGTATTTT
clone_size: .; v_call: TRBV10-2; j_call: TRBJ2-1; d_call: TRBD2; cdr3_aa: CASSELWTSGNEQFF; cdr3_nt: TGCGCCAGCAGTGAGTTATGGACTAGCGGCAATGAGCAGTTCTTC
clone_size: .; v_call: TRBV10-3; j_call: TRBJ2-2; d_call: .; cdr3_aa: CATQSTGELFF; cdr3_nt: TGTGCCACTCAGTCTACCGGGGAGCTGTTTTTT
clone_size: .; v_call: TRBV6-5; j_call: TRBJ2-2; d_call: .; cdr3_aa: CASRRTAGELFF; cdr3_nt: TGTGCCAGCAGAAGGACAGCGGGGGAGCTGTTTTTT
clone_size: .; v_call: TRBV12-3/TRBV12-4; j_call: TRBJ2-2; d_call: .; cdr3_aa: CASSFTPTGELFF; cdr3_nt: TGTGCCAGCAGTTTCACACCCACCGGGGAGCTGTTTTTT
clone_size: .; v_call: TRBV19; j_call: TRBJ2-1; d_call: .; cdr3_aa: CASSKAGSYNEQFF; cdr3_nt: TGTGCCAGTAGTAAAGCGGGCTCCTACAATGAGCAGTTCTTC
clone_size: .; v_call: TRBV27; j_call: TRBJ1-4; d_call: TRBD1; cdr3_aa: CASSLSRTGTTNEKLFF; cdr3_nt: TGTGCCAGCAGTTTATCTCGGACAGGCACAACTAATGAAAAACTGTTTTTT
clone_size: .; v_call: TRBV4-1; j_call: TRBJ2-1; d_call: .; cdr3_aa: CASSHTHYEQFF; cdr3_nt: TGCGCCAGCAGCCATACCCACTATGAGCAGTTCTTC
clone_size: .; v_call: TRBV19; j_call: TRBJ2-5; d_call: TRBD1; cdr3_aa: CASSTLRGLVQETQYF; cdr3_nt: TGTGCCAGTAGTACCCTCAGGGGGCTTGTACAAGAGACCCAGTACTTC
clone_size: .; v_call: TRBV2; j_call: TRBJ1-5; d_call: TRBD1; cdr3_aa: CASSADRASRNQPQHF; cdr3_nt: TGTGCCAGCAGTGCGGACAGGGCTTCTCGCAATCAGCCCCAGCATTTT
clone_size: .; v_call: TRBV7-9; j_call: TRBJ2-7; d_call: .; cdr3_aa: CASSLVGAYEQYF; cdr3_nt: TGTGCCAGCAGCTTAGTAGGGGCCTACGAGCAGTACTTC
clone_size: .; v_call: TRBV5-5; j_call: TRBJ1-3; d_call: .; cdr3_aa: CASRPGGDPGNTIYF; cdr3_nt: TGTGCCAGCAGACCTGGCGGGGACCCTGGAAACACCATATATTTT
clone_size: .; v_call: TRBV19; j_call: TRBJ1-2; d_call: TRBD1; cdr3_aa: CASSQQGKVNYGYTF; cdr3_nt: TGTGCCAGTAGCCAACAGGGGAAGGTGAACTATGGCTACACCTTC
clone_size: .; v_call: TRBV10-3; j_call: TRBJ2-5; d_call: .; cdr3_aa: CAISESMRRGQETQYF; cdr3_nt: TGTGCCATCAGTGAGTCGATGCGCAGGGGCCAAGAGACCCAGTACTTC
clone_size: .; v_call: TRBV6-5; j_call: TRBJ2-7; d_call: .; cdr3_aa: CASSQTREQYF; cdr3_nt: TGTGCCAGCAGTCAAACGAGAGAGCAGTACTTC
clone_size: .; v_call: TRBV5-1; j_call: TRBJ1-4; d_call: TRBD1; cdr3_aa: CASSDDRGGEKLFF; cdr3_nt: TGCGCCAGCAGCGACGACAGGGGAGGAGAAAAACTGTTTTTT
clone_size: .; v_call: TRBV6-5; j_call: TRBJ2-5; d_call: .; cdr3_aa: CASSYGLGEETQYF; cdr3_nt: TGTGCCAGCAGTTACGGGCTAGGGGAAGAGACCCAGTACTTC
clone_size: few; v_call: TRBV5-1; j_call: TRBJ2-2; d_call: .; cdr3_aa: CASSLASGGVAGELFF; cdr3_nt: TGCGCCAGCAGCTTGGCCTCAGGAGGGGTTGCCGGGGAGCTGTTTTTT
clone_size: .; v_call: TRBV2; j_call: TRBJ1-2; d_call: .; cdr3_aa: CASSGSENYGYTF; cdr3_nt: TGTGCCAGCAGTGGGTCCGAGAACTATGGCTACACCTTC
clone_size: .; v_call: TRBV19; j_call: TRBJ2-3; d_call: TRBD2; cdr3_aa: CASSAPSGASTDTQYF; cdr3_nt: TGTGCCAGTAGTGCCCCTAGCGGGGCCAGCACAGATACGCAGTATTTT
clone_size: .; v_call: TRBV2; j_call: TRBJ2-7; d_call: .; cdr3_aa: CATERTATYEQYF; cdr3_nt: TGTGCCACAGAAAGGACAGCTACCTACGAGCAGTACTTC
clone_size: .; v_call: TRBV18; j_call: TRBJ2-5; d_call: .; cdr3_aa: CASSPGTEETQYF; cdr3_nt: TGTGCCAGCTCACCAGGGACTGAAGAGACCCAGTACTTC
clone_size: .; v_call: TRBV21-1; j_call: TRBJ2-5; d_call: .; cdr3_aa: CASISGTSKETQYF; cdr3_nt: TGTGCCAGCATCTCCGGGACTAGCAAAGAGACCCAGTACTTC
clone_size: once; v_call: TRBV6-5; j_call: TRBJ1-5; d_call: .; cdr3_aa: CASTGGSNQPQHF; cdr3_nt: TGTGCCAGCACGGGAGGTAGCAATCAGCCCCAGCATTTT
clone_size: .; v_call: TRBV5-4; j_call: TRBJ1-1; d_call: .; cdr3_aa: CASSPGGYTEAFF; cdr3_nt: TGTGCCAGCAGCCCCGGCGGGTACACTGAAGCTTTCTTT
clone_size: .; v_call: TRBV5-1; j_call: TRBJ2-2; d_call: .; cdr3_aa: CASSPQGHTNTGELFF; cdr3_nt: TGCGCCAGCAGCCCTCAGGGGCACACGAACACCGGGGAGCTGTTTTTT
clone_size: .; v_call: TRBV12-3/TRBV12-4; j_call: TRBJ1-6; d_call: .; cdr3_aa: CAVRDGGSPLHF; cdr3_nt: TGTGCCGTACGGGATGGAGGCTCACCCCTCCACTTT
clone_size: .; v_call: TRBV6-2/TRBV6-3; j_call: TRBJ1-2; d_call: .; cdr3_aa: CASSPIRGEANYGYTF; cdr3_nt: TGTGCCAGCAGCCCTATCCGGGGGGAAGCTAACTATGGCTACACCTTC
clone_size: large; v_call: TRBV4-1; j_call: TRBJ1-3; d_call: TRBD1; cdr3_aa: CASSLGQGNGNTIYF; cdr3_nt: TGCGCCAGCAGCCTAGGACAGGGGAATGGAAACACCATATATTTT
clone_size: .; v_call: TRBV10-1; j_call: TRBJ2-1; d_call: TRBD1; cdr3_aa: CATQRETGTYNEQFF; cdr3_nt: TGCGCCACCCAACGAGAGACAGGGACCTACAATGAGCAGTTCTTC
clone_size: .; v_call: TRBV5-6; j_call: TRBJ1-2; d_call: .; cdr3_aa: CASSQIAGAIGYTF; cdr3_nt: TGTGCCAGCAGCCAGATCGCAGGGGCGATTGGCTACACCTTC